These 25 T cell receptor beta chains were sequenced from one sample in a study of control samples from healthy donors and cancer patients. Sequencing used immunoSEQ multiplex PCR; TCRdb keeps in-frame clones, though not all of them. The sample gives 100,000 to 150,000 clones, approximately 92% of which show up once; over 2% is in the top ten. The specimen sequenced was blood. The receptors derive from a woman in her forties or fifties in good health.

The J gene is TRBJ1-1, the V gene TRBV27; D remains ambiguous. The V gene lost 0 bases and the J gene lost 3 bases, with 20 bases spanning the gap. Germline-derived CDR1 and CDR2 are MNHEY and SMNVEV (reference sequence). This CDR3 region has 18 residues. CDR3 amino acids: CASSLSPDLLVRDTEAFF. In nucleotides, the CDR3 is TGTGCCAGCAGTTTATCCCCCGACCTTTTGGTGAGGGACACTGAAGCTTTCTTT.

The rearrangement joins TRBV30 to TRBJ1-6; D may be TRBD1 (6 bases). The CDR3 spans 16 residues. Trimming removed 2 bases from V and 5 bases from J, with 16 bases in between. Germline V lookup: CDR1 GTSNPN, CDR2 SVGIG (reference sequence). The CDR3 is CAWSSPDGTNNSPLHF. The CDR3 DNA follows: TGTGCCTGGAGTTCCCCCGACGGGACAAATAATTCACCCCTCCACTTT.

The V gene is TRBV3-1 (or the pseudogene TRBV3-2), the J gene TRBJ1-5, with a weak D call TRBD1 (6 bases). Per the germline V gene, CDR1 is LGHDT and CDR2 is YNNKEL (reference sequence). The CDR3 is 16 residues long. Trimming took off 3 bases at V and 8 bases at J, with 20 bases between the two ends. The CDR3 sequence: CASSHSSDTGTEPQHF. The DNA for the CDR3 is TGTGCCAGCAGCCATTCCTCAGATACAGGGACCGAGCCCCAGCATTTT.

The CDR3 spells CASSLSLSGAGANVLTF. CDR3 sequence (DNA): TGTGCCAGCAGTTTATCCCTCTCAGGCGCGGGGGCCAACGTCCTGACTTTC. The V call is TRBV28, the J call TRBJ2-6; D gene unclear. This CDR3 is built from 17 residues. From germline, CDR1 is MDHEN and CDR2 SYDVKM. The V and J ends lost 1 base and 4 bases respectively, with 14 bases between them.

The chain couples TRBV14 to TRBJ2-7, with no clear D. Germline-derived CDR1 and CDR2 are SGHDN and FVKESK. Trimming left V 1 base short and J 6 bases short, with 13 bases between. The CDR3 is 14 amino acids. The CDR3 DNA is TGTGCCAGCAGCCAAGCGTGGGTTTGGGGCGAGCAGTACTTC. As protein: CASSQAWVWGEQYF.

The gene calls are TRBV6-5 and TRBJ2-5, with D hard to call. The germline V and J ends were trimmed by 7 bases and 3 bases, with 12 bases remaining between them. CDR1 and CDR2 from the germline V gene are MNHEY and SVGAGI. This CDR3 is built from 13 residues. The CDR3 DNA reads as TGTGCCAGCACCCTAGGGCCCAAAGAGACCCAGTACTTC. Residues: CASTLGPKETQYF.

The chain's CDR3 is CASSSDINYGYTF. In DNA, the CDR3 is TGTGCCAGCAGCTCGGACATTAACTATGGCTACACCTTC. The rearrangement joins TRBV7-8 to TRBJ1-2, with a weak D call TRBD1 (5 bases). The V gene's germline CDR1 is SGHVS and CDR2 FQNEAQ. The CDR3 is made up of 13 amino acids. The V end lost 4 bases, the J end lost 1 base, and 7 bases lay between the germline ends. Together with reference TRBV7-8 and TRBJ1-2, the CDR3 gives the full variable domain: GAGVSQSPRYKVAKRGQDVALRCDPISGHVSLFWYQQALGQGPEFLTYFQNEAQLDKSGLPSDRFFAERPEGSVSTLKIQRTQQEDSAVYLCASSSDINYGYTFGSGTRLTVV.

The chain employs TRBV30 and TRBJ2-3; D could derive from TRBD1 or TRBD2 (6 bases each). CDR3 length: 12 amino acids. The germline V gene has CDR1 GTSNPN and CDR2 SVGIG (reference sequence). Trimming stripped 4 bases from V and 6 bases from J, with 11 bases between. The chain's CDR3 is CAWNLGGDTQYF. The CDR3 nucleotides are TGTGCCTGGAATTTAGGGGGGGATACGCAGTATTTT.

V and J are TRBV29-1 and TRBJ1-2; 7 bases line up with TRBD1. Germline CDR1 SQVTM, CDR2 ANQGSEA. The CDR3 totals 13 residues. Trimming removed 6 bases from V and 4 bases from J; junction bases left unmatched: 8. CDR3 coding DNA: TGCAGCGTGGGTCAGGGACAGCGCTATGGCTACACCTTC. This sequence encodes CSVGQGQRYGYTF.

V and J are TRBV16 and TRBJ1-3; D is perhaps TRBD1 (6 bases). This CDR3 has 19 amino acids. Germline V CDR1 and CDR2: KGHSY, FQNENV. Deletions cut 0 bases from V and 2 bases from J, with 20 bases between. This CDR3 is CASSQSGVYSTGTGNTIYF. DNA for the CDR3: TGTGCCAGCAGCCAATCCGGGGTTTATTCCACAGGGACTGGAAACACCATATATTTT. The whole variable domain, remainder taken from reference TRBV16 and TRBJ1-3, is GEEVAQTPKHLVRGEGQKAKLYCAPIKGHSYVFWYQQVLKNEFKFLISFQNENVFDETGMPKERFSAKCLPNSPCSLEIQATKLEDSAVYFCASSQSGVYSTGTGNTIYFGEGSWLTVV.

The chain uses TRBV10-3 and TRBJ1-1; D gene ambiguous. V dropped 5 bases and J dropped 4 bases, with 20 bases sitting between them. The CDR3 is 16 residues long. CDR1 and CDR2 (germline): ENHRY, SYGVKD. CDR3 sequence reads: CAISPIQVTAGTEAFF. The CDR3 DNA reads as TGTGCCATCAGTCCGATCCAGGTTACGGCCGGCACTGAAGCTTTCTTT.

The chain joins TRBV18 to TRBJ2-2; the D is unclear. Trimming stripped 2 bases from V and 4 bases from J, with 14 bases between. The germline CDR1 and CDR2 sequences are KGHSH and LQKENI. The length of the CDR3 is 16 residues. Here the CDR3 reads CASSPNDGEGTGELFF. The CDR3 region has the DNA TGTGCCAGCTCACCAAATGACGGCGAAGGCACCGGGGAGCTGTTTTTT.

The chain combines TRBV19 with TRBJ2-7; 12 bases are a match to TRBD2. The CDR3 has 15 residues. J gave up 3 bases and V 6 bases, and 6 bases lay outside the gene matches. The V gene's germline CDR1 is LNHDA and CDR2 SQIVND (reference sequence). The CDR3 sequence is CASSPSGGGFYEQYF. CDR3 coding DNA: TGTGCCAGTAGCCCTAGCGGGGGGGGCTTCTACGAGCAGTACTTC.

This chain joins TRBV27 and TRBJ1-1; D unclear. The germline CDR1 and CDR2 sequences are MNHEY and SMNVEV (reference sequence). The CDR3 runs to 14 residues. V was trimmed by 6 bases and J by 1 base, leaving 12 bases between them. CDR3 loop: CASRVRVENTEAFF. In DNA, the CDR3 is TGTGCCAGCAGAGTTAGGGTAGAGAACACTGAAGCTTTCTTT.

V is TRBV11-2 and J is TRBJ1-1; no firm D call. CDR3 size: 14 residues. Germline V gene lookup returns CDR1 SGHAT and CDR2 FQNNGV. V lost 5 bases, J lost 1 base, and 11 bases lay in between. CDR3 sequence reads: CASSDGRWNTEAFF. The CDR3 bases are TGTGCCAGCAGCGATGGCAGGTGGAACACTGAAGCTTTCTTT.

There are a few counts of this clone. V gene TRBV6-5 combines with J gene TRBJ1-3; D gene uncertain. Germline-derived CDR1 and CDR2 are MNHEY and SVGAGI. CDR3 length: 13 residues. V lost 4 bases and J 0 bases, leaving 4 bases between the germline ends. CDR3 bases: TGTGCCAGCAGTTGGGACTCTGGAAACACCATATATTTT. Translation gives CASSWDSGNTIYF.

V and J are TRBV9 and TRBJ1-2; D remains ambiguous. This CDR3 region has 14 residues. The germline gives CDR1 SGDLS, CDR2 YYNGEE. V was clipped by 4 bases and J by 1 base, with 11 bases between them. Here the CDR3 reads CASSSGLSNYGYTF. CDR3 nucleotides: TGTGCCAGCAGCTCCGGACTGAGTAACTATGGCTACACCTTC.

The CDR3 here is CSVEGGPLFGYTF. The CDR3 bases are TGCAGCGTTGAAGGAGGCCCCCTTTTCGGCTACACCTTC. This chain uses TRBV29-1 with TRBJ1-2; no clear D gene. CDR3 size: 13 residues. V was cut by 1 base and J by 8 bases, with 14 bases left in between. Looked up from germline, CDR1 is SQVTM and CDR2 is ANQGSEA.

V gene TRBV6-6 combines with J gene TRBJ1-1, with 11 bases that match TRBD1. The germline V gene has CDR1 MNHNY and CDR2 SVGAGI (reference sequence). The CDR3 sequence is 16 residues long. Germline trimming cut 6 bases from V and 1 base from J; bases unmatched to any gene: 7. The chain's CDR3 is CASRTSGQGGNTEAFF. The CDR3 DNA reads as TGTGCCAGCAGAACATCGGGACAGGGGGGGAACACTGAAGCTTTCTTT.

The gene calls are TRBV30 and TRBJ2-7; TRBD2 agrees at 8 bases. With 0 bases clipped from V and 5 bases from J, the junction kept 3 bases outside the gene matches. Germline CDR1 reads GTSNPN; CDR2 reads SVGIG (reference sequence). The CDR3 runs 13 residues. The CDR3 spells CAWSVGLADEQYF. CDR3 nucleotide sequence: TGTGCCTGGAGTGTCGGACTAGCAGACGAGCAGTACTTC.

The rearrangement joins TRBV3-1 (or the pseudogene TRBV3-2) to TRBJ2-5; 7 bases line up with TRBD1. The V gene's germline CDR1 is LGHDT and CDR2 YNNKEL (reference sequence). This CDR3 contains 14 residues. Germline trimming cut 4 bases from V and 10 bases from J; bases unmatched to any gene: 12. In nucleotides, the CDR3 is TGTGCCAGCAGCCCCCCCCGGACAGGTCAGGTCCAGTACTTC. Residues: CASSPPRTGQVQYF.

The CDR3 loop reads CASSLLLSVGTEAFF. The CDR3 DNA reads TGTGCCAGCAGCCTTTTACTCTCTGTTGGCACTGAAGCTTTCTTT. The chain combines TRBV28 with TRBJ1-1, with D uncertain. CDR3 length: 15 amino acids. Germline V gives CDR1 MDHEN, CDR2 SYDVKM. V shed 6 bases and J shed 4 bases, with 18 bases lying between them.

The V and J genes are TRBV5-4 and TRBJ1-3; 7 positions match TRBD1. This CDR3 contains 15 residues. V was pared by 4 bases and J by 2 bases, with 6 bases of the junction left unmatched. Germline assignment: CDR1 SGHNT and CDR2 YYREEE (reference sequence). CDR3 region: CASSPGGGAGNTIYF. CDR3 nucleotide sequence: TGTGCCAGCAGCCCAGGGGGGGGCGCTGGAAACACCATATATTTT.

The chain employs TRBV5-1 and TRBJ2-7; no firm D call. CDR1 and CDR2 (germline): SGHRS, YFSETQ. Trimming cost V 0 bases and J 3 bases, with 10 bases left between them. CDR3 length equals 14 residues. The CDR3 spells CASSLDPSGYEQYF. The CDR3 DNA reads TGCGCCAGCAGCTTGGATCCTAGTGGCTACGAGCAGTACTTC.

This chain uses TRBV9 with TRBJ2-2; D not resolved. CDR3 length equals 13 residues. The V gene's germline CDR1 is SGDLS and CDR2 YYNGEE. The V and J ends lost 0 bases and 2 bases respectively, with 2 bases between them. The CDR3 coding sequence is TGTGCCAGCAGCGTAGAAAACACCGGGGAGCTGTTTTTT. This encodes CASSVENTGELFF.